This T cell receptor (beta chain) was recorded in a study of cytomegalovirus exposure and HLA in healthy donors. The PCR was carried out with 60 Vbeta primers and 13 Jbeta primers. Method: immunoSEQ multiplex PCR; TCRdb's copy keeps in-frame clones and lacks some. Of 150,000 to 200,000 clones listed, roughly 78% were seen once; the top ten hold roughly 0.64%. The junction had 5 bases not matched to a gene; V was cut back by 3 bases and J by 5 bases. This CDR3 contains 15 residues. CDR1 is MNHNS and CDR2 is SASEGT in the germline V gene. This TCR came from a woman between 40 and 55 years old in good health and CMV-seronegative. The chain uses TRBV6-1 and TRBJ1-4, with 8 bases fitting TRBD1. Sample: PBMCs. CDR3 DNA: TGTGCCAGCAGTGAGTCGACAGGGGCCAATGAAAAACTGTTTTTT. Its protein product is CASSESTGANEKLFF.